One and the same sample provided the 18 T cell receptor beta chains below, sequenced in a study of patients and donors after allogeneic stem cell transplantation. Each CDR3 protein gets one entry after TCRdb re-called the RT-PCR reads with MiXCR. This sample has about a million distinct CDR3 sequences, with roughly 18% found just once. The material sequenced was blood, either unsorted or a sorted T cell fraction (not recorded which). The source is a human donor who was either an allogeneic HSCT recipient or a stem cell or donor lymphocyte infusion donor (not recorded which). It is not recorded whose cells these are; they may come from a transplant donor.

There are a few counts of this clonotype. The chain combines TRBV6-1 with TRBJ1-6, with no clear D. CDR1 is MNHNS, CDR2 SASEGT, per germline. This CDR3 contains 16 residues. Trimming removed 5 bases from V and 7 bases from J, with 18 bases in between. CDR3 region: CASSLGLSSGNSPLHF. The CDR3 DNA is TGTGCCAGCAGTCTCGGACTGTCGAGTGGGAATTCACCCCTCCACTTT.

CDR3 protein: CSAPGPLSQFF. The CDR3 bases are TGCAGTGCTCCCGGACCGTTATCGCAGTTCTTC. The chain joins TRBV20-1 to TRBJ2-1; D is uncertain. V lost 5 bases, J lost 12 bases, and 14 bases lay in between. The CDR3 runs 11 residues. CDR1 and CDR2 (germline): DFQATT, SNEGSKA (reference sequence).

This clonotype was seen more than once but under ten times. Here the CDR3 reads CASSRHGSGANVLTF. The DNA for the CDR3 is TGTGCCAGCAGTCGACATGGCTCTGGGGCCAACGTCCTGACTTTC. The chain has TRBV28 and TRBJ2-6; D gene ambiguous. Germline CDR1 MDHEN, CDR2 SYDVKM. This CDR3 has 15 amino acids. V shed 5 bases and J shed 0 bases, with 8 bases lying between them. The full variable domain, rest sourced from reference TRBV28 and TRBJ2-6, is DVKVTQSSRYLVKRTGEKVFLECVQDMDHENMFWYRQDPGLGLRLIYFSYDVKMKEKGDIPEGYSVSREKKERFSLILESASTNQTSMYLCASSRHGSGANVLTFGAGSRLTVL.

The chain is built from TRBV14 and TRBJ2-3; D not resolved. This CDR3 has 15 residues. Per the germline V gene, CDR1 is SGHDN and CDR2 is FVKESK. V was trimmed by 1 base and J by 6 bases, leaving 14 bases between them. CDR3 DNA sequence: TGTGCCAGCAGCCAAGGTCAAGGTTATCTTGATACGCAGTATTTT. Protein: CASSQGQGYLDTQYF.

The chain's CDR3 is CATSRNPGQGSTEAFF. CDR3 nucleotide sequence: TGTGCCACCAGCAGAAACCCCGGGCAGGGGAGCACTGAAGCTTTCTTT. The genes are TRBV15 and TRBJ1-1; D perhaps matches TRBD1 (6 bases). V lost 2 bases and J 4 bases, leaving 17 bases between the germline ends. The germline CDR1 and CDR2 sequences are LNHNV and YYDKDF (reference sequence). The CDR3 loop spans 16 amino acids. Drawing the rest from reference TRBV15 and TRBJ1-1, the complete variable domain is DAMVIQNPRYQVTQFGKPVTLSCSQTLNHNVMYWYQQKSSQAPKLLFHYYDKDFNNEADTPDNFQSRRPNTSFCFLDIRSPGLGDTAMYLCATSRNPGQGSTEAFFGQGTRLTVV.

J is TRBJ2-5 and V is TRBV15; weak D call: TRBD2 (6 bases). In germline, CDR1 is LNHNV, CDR2 YYDKDF (reference sequence). CDR3 length: 14 amino acids. V gave up 1 base and J gave up 2 bases, with 8 bases separating them. Written as DNA, the CDR3 is TGTGCCACCAGCAGAGTACTAGCTCAAGAGACCCAGTACTTC. Amino acids: CATSRVLAQETQYF.

This clonotype has ten or more counts. The chain uses TRBV29-1 and TRBJ1-1; TRBD1 aligns across 8 bases. There are 13 residues in the CDR3. Germline V CDR1 and CDR2: SQVTM, ANQGSEA. J lost 6 bases, V lost 7 bases, and 10 bases had no gene match. The CDR3 DNA follows: TGCAGCGCCAATCAGGGGGCGAGGGCTGAAGCTTTCTTT. Amino acids: CSANQGARAEAFF. Complete variable domain (other parts from reference TRBV29-1 and TRBJ1-1): SAVISQKPSRDICQRGTSLTIQCQVDSQVTMMFWYRQQPGQSLTLIATANQGSEATYESGFVIDKFPISRPNLTFSTLTVSNMSPEDSSIYLCSANQGARAEAFFGQGTRLTVV.

This sequence joins TRBV2 and TRBJ1-2, with a possible D match to TRBD1 (5 bases). Germline CDR1 reads SNHLY; CDR2 reads FYNNEI. The CDR3 totals 13 residues. Trimming took off 6 bases at V and 1 base at J, with 9 bases between the two ends. The DNA for the CDR3 is TGTGCCAGCAGATTGACAGATAACTATGGCTACACCTTC. It is translated as CASRLTDNYGYTF.

This clonotype was observed at least ten times. This sequence joins TRBV4-3 and TRBJ1-1, with 8 bases aligning to TRBD1. V lost 3 bases, J lost 4 bases, and 4 bases stayed unmatched. Per the germline V gene, CDR1 is LGHNA and CDR2 is YSLEER. The CDR3 has 14 residues. CDR3 sequence reads: CASSHPDRGTEAFF. DNA for the CDR3: TGCGCCAGCAGCCACCCCGACAGGGGCACTGAAGCTTTCTTT.

This sequence joins TRBV7-3 and TRBJ2-5; possible D gene TRBD2, 6 bases. In germline, CDR1 is SGHTA, CDR2 FQGTGA. This CDR3 is built from 15 residues. Trimming removed 4 bases from V and 2 bases from J, with 14 bases in between. CDR3 coding DNA: TGTGCCAGCAGCTCCATGCCCGGGGGTCAAGAGACCCAGTACTTC. As protein: CASSSMPGGQETQYF.

This chain joins TRBV27 and TRBJ1-2; D is unclear. This CDR3 has 16 residues. Germline CDR1 reads MNHEY; CDR2 reads SMNVEV (reference sequence). With 3 bases removed from V and 4 bases from J, the gap between germline ends came to 18 bases. The CDR3 nucleotides are TGTGCCAGCAGTTTGGCCGGCAGGACCGGAGTCTATGGCTACACCTTC. Translating it yields CASSLAGRTGVYGYTF.

The chain recombines TRBV15 with TRBJ1-6; maybe TRBD1 (6 bases). The V end lost 7 bases, the J end lost 6 bases, and 10 bases lay between the germline ends. The CDR3 has 13 residues. The germline gives CDR1 LNHNV, CDR2 YYDKDF (reference sequence). The CDR3 region is CATKDSLNSPLHF. In nucleotides, the CDR3 is TGTGCCACCAAGGACAGCCTTAATTCACCCCTCCACTTT.

The chain joins TRBV5-1 to TRBJ2-7, with a possible D match to TRBD1 (7 bases). Trimming pared 5 bases from V and 3 bases from J, leaving 18 bases between. The germline CDR1 and CDR2 sequences are SGHRS and YFSETQ. The CDR3 has 15 amino acids. The CDR3 spells CASRRGTAVVYEQYF. The CDR3 nucleotides are TGCGCCAGCAGACGCGGGACAGCCGTTGTCTACGAGCAGTACTTC.

This chain uses TRBV24-1 with TRBJ1-5; D is ambiguous. Trimming removed 3 bases from V and 4 bases from J, with 12 bases in between. Germline CDR1 KGHDR, CDR2 SFDVKD. The CDR3 extends over 15 amino acids. The CDR3 DNA sequence: TGTGCCACCAGTGATCCCCGGGTGGGAAATCAGCCCCAGCATTTT. As protein: CATSDPRVGNQPQHF.

At least ten counts were recorded for this clonotype. This rearrangement joins TRBV12-3 or TRBV12-4 to TRBJ2-7, with D maybe TRBD1 (5 bases). The CDR3 contains 14 residues. Trimming stripped 1 base from V and 2 bases from J, with 9 bases between. The CDR3 bases are TGTGCCAGCAGTTTAGGCAGGGCGGCCTACGAGCAGTACTTC. Amino acids: CASSLGRAAYEQYF.

The CDR3 region has the DNA TGTGCCAGCAGTTTAGGGGGGACAGGGAGGAACTATGGCTACACCTTC. Its translation is CASSLGGTGRNYGYTF. The chain links TRBV12-3 or TRBV12-4 to TRBJ1-2; TRBD1 matches at 9 bases. The CDR3 consists of 16 residues. The junction had 5 bases not matched to a gene; V was cut back by 1 base and J by 2 bases.

This chain joins TRBV7-8 and TRBJ2-4; 9 bases align to TRBD1. The CDR3 has 15 amino acids. From germline, CDR1 is SGHVS and CDR2 FQNEAQ. The trim removed 6 bases at V and 2 bases at J, leaving 5 bases unmatched. The DNA for the CDR3 is TGTGCCAGCAGAGGGACAGGGAGTACCAAAAACATTCAGTACTTC. It encodes CASRGTGSTKNIQYF.

The chain couples TRBV4-1 to TRBJ1-1; TRBD1 agrees at 7 bases. CDR1 MGHRA and CDR2 YSYEKL come from the germline V gene. CDR3 length equals 14 residues. V dropped 0 bases and J dropped 7; count of bases not matched to a gene: 5. The CDR3 spells CASSQDSGDSEAFF. CDR3 DNA: TGCGCCAGCAGCCAAGATAGTGGGGACAGTGAAGCTTTCTTT.